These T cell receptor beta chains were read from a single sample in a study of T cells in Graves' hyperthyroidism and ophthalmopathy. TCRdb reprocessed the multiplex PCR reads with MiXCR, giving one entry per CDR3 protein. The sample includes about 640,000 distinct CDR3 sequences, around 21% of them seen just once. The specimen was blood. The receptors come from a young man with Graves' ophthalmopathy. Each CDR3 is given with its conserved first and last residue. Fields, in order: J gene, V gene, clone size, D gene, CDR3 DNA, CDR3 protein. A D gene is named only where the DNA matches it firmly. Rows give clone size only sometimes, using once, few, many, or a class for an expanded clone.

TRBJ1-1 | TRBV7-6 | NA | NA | TGTGCCAGCAGCTTACGGAGCCTGAACACTGAAGCTTTCTTT | CASSLRSLNTEAFF
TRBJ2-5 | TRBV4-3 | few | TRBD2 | TGCGCCAGCAGCCAAGGATGGTTGAGGACTAGGGAAGAGACCCAGTACTTC | CASSQGWLRTREETQYF
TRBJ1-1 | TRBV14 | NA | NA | TGTGCCAGCAGCCAAGATTCGGACCAGGGGCGGACTGAAGCTTTCTTT | CASSQDSDQGRTEAFF
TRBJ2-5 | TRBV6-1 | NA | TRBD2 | TGTGCCAGCTTCCGGACTAGCGGGAGGGTTGGAGAGACCCAGTACTTC | CASFRTSGRVGETQYF
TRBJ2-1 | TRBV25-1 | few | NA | TGTGCCAGCAGTGAACATGGGGCAGGGATATACAATGAGCAGTTCTTC | CASSEHGAGIYNEQFF
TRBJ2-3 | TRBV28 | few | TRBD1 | TGTGCCAGCAGCAACAGGGGAGAGGATACGCAGTATTTT | CASSNRGEDTQYF
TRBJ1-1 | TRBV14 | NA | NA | TGTGCCAGCAGCCAACTAGGACCCGGGGGGGCTGAAGCTTTCTTT | CASSQLGPGGAEAFF
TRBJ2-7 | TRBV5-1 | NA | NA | TGCGCCAGCCGATCCTTATCCCGCAGCCCGTACGAGCAGTACTTC | CASRSLSRSPYEQYF
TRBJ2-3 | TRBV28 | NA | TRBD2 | TGTGCCAGCAGAGGGACTAGCGGGAGTGGAGGAACAGATACGCAGTATTTT | CASRGTSGSGGTDTQYF
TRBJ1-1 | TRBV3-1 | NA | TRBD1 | TGTGCCAGCAGCCCGGGACAGGGTGTTTTCACTGAAGCTTTCTTT | CASSPGQGVFTEAFF
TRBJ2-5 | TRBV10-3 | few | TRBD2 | TGTGCCATCAGCTCTAGCGGGATGAGGGAGACCCAGTACTTC | CAISSSGMRETQYF
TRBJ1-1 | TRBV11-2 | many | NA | TGTGCCAGCAGCTCCCTGGGAGGCACTGAAGCTTTCTTT | CASSSLGGTEAFF
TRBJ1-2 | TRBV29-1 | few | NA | TGCAGCGTTGAATCGGCAACTGGCTACACCTTC | CSVESATGYTF
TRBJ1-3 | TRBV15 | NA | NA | TGTGCCACCAGCAGAGACTTTCGACAGGCGATCTTTGGAAACACCATATATTTT | CATSRDFRQAIFGNTIYF
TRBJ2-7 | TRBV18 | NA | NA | TGTGCCAGCTCACCCCGGGAGAGTGGGTCCTACGAGCAGTACTTC | CASSPRESGSYEQYF
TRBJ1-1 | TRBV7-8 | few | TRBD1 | TGTGCCAGCAGCGCCCCGACAGGGGGAGGCACTGAAGCTTTCTTT | CASSAPTGGGTEAFF